The present T cell receptor beta chain was sequenced within a study of T-cell memory formation after mild COVID-19. Findings of the study overall: Later expanders leaned CD4+, whereas clones that contracted between day 15 and 85 were balanced CD4/CD8.

Only a few counts were recorded for this clonotype. The antigen is undetermined. TCRdb analysed the 5' RACE reads with MiXCR anew, one entry per CDR3 protein. The repertoire consists of 400,000 to 500,000 distinct CDR3 sequences, with more than 15% occurring once and the leading ten covering roughly 21%. This receptor was obtained from a man between 18 and 29 years old who had mild COVID-19 (a few samples of this study predate the infection). Cell type and time point are not known. The specimen was PBMCs or a T cell subset sorted from them (not recorded which).

The CDR3 DNA reads as TGTGCCAGCAGCCCCCAACTAGCTCGGGGGGAGCTGTTTTTT. Translation gives CASSPQLARGELFF. The rearrangement joins TRBV7-9 to TRBJ2-2, with a possible D match to TRBD2 (6 bases). The germline gives CDR1 SEHNR, CDR2 FQNEAQ (reference sequence). The V and J ends lost 5 bases and 8 bases respectively, with 15 bases between them. This CDR3 is 14 amino acids long.